These 2 T cell receptor beta chains originate from one sample sequenced in a study of CD8+ T cells in alopecia areata. cDNA prepared by RNA extraction and subsequent reverse transcription served as the template for sequencing. Profiled with immunoSEQ multiplex PCR; TCRdb holds only in-frame clones, not every one. The sample includes 200,000 to 300,000 clones, none of them occurring once. Scientists pooled cutaneous lymph node cells and sorted them on CD4, CD8alpha, NKG2D, NKG2ACE and other markers. The sequenced sample consisted of CD4+ T cells sorted from a lymph node. Receptors originate from a C3H/HeJ mouse with alopecia areata. MHC haplotype of the mouse line: H2-k.

Points on this clone: Mouse names are used for the genes. Read data end 4 residues before the CDR3 end; the end is taken from the germline J gene. Other DNA sequences of this sample code for an identical CDR3. J is TRBJ2-1 and V is TRBV19; weak D call: TRBD1 (5 bases). V was pared by 5 bases and J by 2 bases, with 8 bases between. Germline assignment: CDR1 FNHDT and CDR2 SITEND (reference sequence). This CDR3 spans 13 amino acids. The CDR3 here is CASSRQYYAEQFF. The part of the CDR3 DNA that was read is TGTGCCAGCAGCCGACAGTACTATGCT.

This clone has only a few counts. Germline and genes: mouse. The CDR3 end lies 4 residues beyond the end of the read and is filled in from the germline J gene. V and J are TRBV19 and TRBJ2-1, with TRBD2 matching over 8 bases. J was trimmed by 0 bases and V by 4 bases; bases with no gene match: 6. Germline values: CDR1 FNHDT, CDR2 SITEND (reference sequence). The CDR3 length is 16 residues. CDR3 bases read: TGTGCCAGCAGTCCTACTGGGGGTCATAACTATGCT. This translates into CASSPTGGHNYA. The whole CDR3 sequence is CASSPTGGHNYAEQFF.